The 31 T cell receptor beta chains given below trace back to one sample, sequenced in a study of blood T cells in healthy people across ages. A second PCR of roughly 7 to 11 cycles used a sample-barcoded 5' primer and a J-beta primer mix. TCRdb fed the 5' RACE reads into MiXCR, producing one record per CDR3 protein. The sample holds about 1.1 million distinct CDR3 sequences; 35% to 40% are singletons and the top ten take around 12%. The material sequenced was blood. All receptors derive from a young man in good health.

CDR3 sequence: CASSFWGINTEAFF. CDR3 nucleotide sequence: TGTGCCAGCAGCTTCTGGGGCATAAACACTGAAGCTTTCTTT. The genes are TRBV5-5 and TRBJ1-1; TRBD1 is a possible D gene (5 bases). Germline CDR1 SGHKS, CDR2 YYEKEE (reference sequence). The germline V and J ends were trimmed by 2 bases and 2 bases, with 10 bases remaining between them. CDR3 length: 14 amino acids.

This clonotype appeared a few times. V is TRBV29-1 and J is TRBJ1-2; no firm D call. Trimming pared 7 bases from V and 6 bases from J, leaving 9 bases between. Per germline, CDR1 SQVTM and CDR2 ANQGSEA. This CDR3 has 10 residues. Here the CDR3 reads CSARTDGYTF. CDR3 coding DNA: TGCAGCGCCCGGACTGATGGCTACACCTTC. Based on the CDR3 plus reference TRBV29-1 and TRBJ1-2, the full variable domain is SAVISQKPSRDICQRGTSLTIQCQVDSQVTMMFWYRQQPGQSLTLIATANQGSEATYESGFVIDKFPISRPNLTFSTLTVSNMSPEDSSIYLCSARTDGYTFGSGTRLTVV.

The chain is built from TRBV5-5 and TRBJ1-1, with D possibly matching TRBD1 (6 bases). This CDR3 is 15 amino acids long. The germline V and J ends were trimmed by 4 bases and 4 bases, with 17 bases remaining between them. Germline V CDR1 and CDR2: SGHKS, YYEKEE (reference sequence). Written as DNA, the CDR3 is TGTGCCAGCAGCCATCCGTTGAAAGGGGGCACTGAAGCTTTCTTT. Residues: CASSHPLKGGTEAFF. Full variable domain (outside the CDR3, taken from reference TRBV5-5 and TRBJ1-1): DAGVTQSPTHLIKTRGQQVTLRCSPISGHKSVSWYQQVLGQGPQFIFQYYEKEERGRGNFPDRFSARQFPNYSSELNVNALLLGDSALYLCASSHPLKGGTEAFFGQGTRLTVV.

This clonotype was counted only a few times. V usage is TRBV5-1 and J usage is TRBJ2-1, with D perhaps matching TRBD2 (6 bases). This CDR3 is 12 amino acids long. Germline V gene lookup returns CDR1 SGHRS and CDR2 YFSETQ. The V gene lost 5 bases and the J gene lost 7 bases, with 10 bases spanning the gap. CDR3 residues: CASRVGGNEQFF. The CDR3 DNA sequence: TGCGCCAGCAGAGTCGGGGGAAATGAGCAGTTCTTC.

The V and J genes are TRBV4-1 and TRBJ2-5; D gene ambiguous. The germline V gene has CDR1 MGHRA and CDR2 YSYEKL. Trimming left V 5 bases short and J 7 bases short, with 8 bases between. CDR3 length: 11 amino acids. CDR3 nucleotide sequence: TGCGCCAGCAGCTCGTCGGGGACCCAGTACTTC. Translation: CASSSSGTQYF.

J is TRBJ2-5 and V is TRBV7-2; 7 nucleotides align to TRBD2. Trimming at V came to 1 base and at J to 0 bases, leaving 8 bases not matched to a gene. The germline V gene encodes CDR1 SGHTA and CDR2 FQGNSA. This CDR3 is 17 amino acids long. The chain's CDR3 is CASSLGYLAANQETQYF. CDR3 nucleotide sequence: TGTGCCAGCAGCTTAGGGTACCTAGCGGCAAACCAAGAGACCCAGTACTTC.

This chain joins TRBV6-2 or TRBV6-3 and TRBJ1-1; D is undetermined. V was pared by 2 bases and J by 9 bases, with 10 bases between. This CDR3 comprises 12 residues. Germline values: CDR1 MNHEY, CDR2 SVGEGT. CDR3 sequence (DNA): TGTGCCAGCAGTTACACCGGGCCTAAAGCTTTCTTT. Encoded protein: CASSYTGPKAFF.

This clonotype was picked up many times. The chain couples TRBV29-1 to TRBJ2-1; unclear D gene. The germline V gene encodes CDR1 SQVTM and CDR2 ANQGSEA. The length of the CDR3 is 10 residues. V was clipped by 4 bases and J by 6 bases, with 4 bases between them. CDR3 bases: TGCAGCGTTGGGGGCAATGAGCAGTTCTTC. Its translation is CSVGGNEQFF.

The V gene is TRBV7-2, the J gene TRBJ2-5; D might be TRBD2 (6 bases). Trimming took off 5 bases at V and 11 bases at J, with 21 bases between the two ends. The CDR3 covers 14 residues. Germline-derived CDR1 and CDR2 are SGHTA and FQGNSA. The CDR3 is CASSPPTSFDEQYF. The CDR3 DNA reads as TGTGCCAGCAGCCCGCCGACTAGTTTCGATGAGCAGTACTTC.

The genes are TRBV6-2 or TRBV6-3 and TRBJ2-1; D possibly matches TRBD1 or TRBD2 (5 bases each). The J call could be wrong; TRBJ2-7 is a better fit for the DNA end. The germline V gene encodes CDR1 MNHEY and CDR2 SVGEGT. The CDR3 has 15 residues. CDR3 DNA: TGTGCCAGCAGATGGGGACGGAGCTCCTACAATGAGCAGTACTTC. Amino acids: CASRWGRSSYNEQYF.

As DNA, the CDR3 is TGTGCCAGCACCGCACAGGGAAATCAGCCCCAGCATTTT. It specifies CASTAQGNQPQHF. This sequence joins TRBV12-3 or TRBV12-4 and TRBJ1-5, with TRBD1 as a possible D gene (6 bases). V shed 7 bases and J shed 4 bases, with 11 bases lying between them. The CDR3 has 13 amino acids.

The chain links TRBV20-1 to TRBJ1-4, with D perhaps matching TRBD1 (6 bases). Per the germline V gene, CDR1 is DFQATT and CDR2 is SNEGSKA (reference sequence). The V and J ends lost 3 bases and 8 bases respectively, with 13 bases between them. The CDR3 totals 13 residues. The CDR3 DNA sequence: TGCAGTGCTAGCCCCAGGGGAGGCGAAAAACTGTTTTTT. Residues: CSASPRGGEKLFF.

The chain combines TRBV28 with TRBJ2-3; 7 bases map to TRBD1. Germline V lookup: CDR1 MDHEN, CDR2 SYDVKM. The CDR3 loop spans 15 amino acids. V shed 7 bases and J 3 bases; nucleotides not matched to a gene: 10. CDR3 in DNA: TGTGCCAGCACCAACCGACAGGGTGGGACAGATACGCAGTATTTT. This sequence encodes CASTNRQGGTDTQYF.

With regard to this clonotype: The germline gene is not matched at one end of the junction; a read error may be the cause. This chain uses TRBV4-3 with TRBJ1-1; D unresolved. The CDR3 is made up of 15 amino acids. CDR1 and CDR2 (germline): LGHNA, YSLEER. The CDR3 is CTSSQETGVNTEAFF. The DNA of the CDR3 is TGCACCAGCAGCCAAGAGACGGGTGTGAACACTGAAGCTTTCTTT.

The genes are TRBV12-3 or TRBV12-4 and TRBJ2-2; D call uncertain. This CDR3 has 14 residues. Trimming pared 7 bases from V and 1 base from J, leaving 10 bases between. The DNA for the CDR3 is TGTGCCAGCAAGGCGGTTGAGAACACCGGGGAGCTGTTTTTT. This codes for CASKAVENTGELFF.

This chain uses TRBV4-3 with TRBJ2-1, with D possibly being TRBD2 (5 bases). CDR3 length equals 16 residues. V shed 0 bases and J shed 7 bases, with 16 bases lying between them. Germline CDR1 LGHNA, CDR2 YSLEER. The CDR3, as DNA: TGCGCCAGCAGCCAAGATGATTCGGGGAACATTAATGAGCAGTTCTTC. It is translated as CASSQDDSGNINEQFF.

J is TRBJ2-1 and V is TRBV12-5; D might be TRBD1 or TRBD2, each matching 5 bases. Trimming left V 1 base short and J 6 bases short, with 10 bases between. CDR3 length: 14 amino acids. CDR1 LGHNT and CDR2 FRNRAP come from the germline V gene. The CDR3 DNA reads as TGTGCTAGTGGTTTGGGGCTTGGGACCAATGAGCAGTTCTTC. This sequence encodes CASGLGLGTNEQFF.

The V call is TRBV10-3, the J call TRBJ2-3, with D tentatively TRBD2 (6 bases). Germline V gene lookup returns CDR1 ENHRY and CDR2 SYGVKD. Trimming shortened V by 4 bases and J by 6 bases, and 11 bases separated the two germline ends. The CDR3 totals 13 residues. The CDR3 region is CAISGRLGDTQYF. The CDR3 DNA is TGTGCCATCAGTGGCCGACTAGGGGATACGCAGTATTTT.

The rearrangement uses TRBV20-1 and TRBJ1-6; 8 positions match TRBD1. This CDR3 is 16 amino acids long. Germline V gene lookup returns CDR1 DFQATT and CDR2 SNEGSKA (reference sequence). The J segment lost 8 bases and the V segment lost 0 bases, leaving 9 bases of the junction unmatched. As DNA, the CDR3 is TGCAGTGCTAGAGATTGGACAGGGCCGTGGGATTCACCCCTCCACTTT. Its translation is CSARDWTGPWDSPLHF.

J is TRBJ1-2 and V is TRBV4-2, with 9 bases aligning to TRBD1. The CDR3 runs to 15 residues. The germline CDR1 and CDR2 sequences are LGHNA and YNFKEQ. Trimming at V came to 0 bases and at J to 5 bases, leaving 4 bases not matched to a gene. The CDR3 nucleotides read TGTGCCAGCAGCCAAGACGGACAGGGGCAATATGGCTACACCTTC. Its protein is CASSQDGQGQYGYTF.

This sequence joins TRBV27 and TRBJ2-3; no firm D call. V lost 6 bases to trimming and J lost 1 base, with 11 bases between them. Germline-derived CDR1 and CDR2 are MNHEY and SMNVEV (reference sequence). This CDR3 has 14 amino acids. The CDR3 here is CASRDRYRTDTQYF. CDR3 DNA: TGTGCCAGCAGAGATCGGTACCGCACAGATACGCAGTATTTT.

In the case of this clonotype: This may arise from a read error, as a much more abundant clone is one base away. This chain connects TRBV4-2 to TRBJ1-2, with D maybe TRBD1 (5 bases). This CDR3 spans 15 amino acids. Germline V gene lookup returns CDR1 LGHNA and CDR2 YNFKEQ. CDR3 residues: CTSSQDRQGSYGYTF. The CDR3 bases are TGTACCAGCAGCCAAGATAGGCAGGGCAGCTATGGCTACACCTTC.

This chain links TRBV25-1 with TRBJ1-5; D is undetermined. This CDR3 region has 13 residues. V was cut by 1 base and J by 11 bases, with 12 bases left in between. The germline V gene has CDR1 MGHDK and CDR2 SYGVNS. The CDR3 DNA follows: TGTGCCAGCAGTGAATCCGATCCCGGTACCCAGCATTTT. Translated, it gives CASSESDPGTQHF. Together with reference TRBV25-1 and TRBJ1-5, the CDR3 gives the full variable domain: EADIYQTPRYLVIGTGKKITLECSQTMGHDKMYWYQQDPGMELHLIHYSYGVNSTEKGDLSSESTVSRIRTEHFPLTLESARPSHTSQYLCASSESDPGTQHFGDGTRLSIL.

This clonotype was recorded at least ten times. One junction end disagrees with the germline gene, perhaps due to a read error. J is TRBJ2-7 and V is TRBV5-1, with 9 bases matching TRBD1. The CDR3 is made up of 14 amino acids. Germline V gives CDR1 SGHRS, CDR2 YFSETQ. CDR3 in DNA: TGTGCCAGCAGTCCGGGACAGGGATCCTACGAGCAGTACTTC. This sequence encodes CASSPGQGSYEQYF.

This clonotype was seen a single time. The chain has TRBV12-3 or TRBV12-4 and TRBJ2-3; maybe TRBD1 (5 bases). V was pared by 7 bases and J by 3 bases, with 14 bases between. CDR3 size: 14 residues. Here the CDR3 reads CASIDRTRTDTQYF. The CDR3 coding sequence is TGTGCCAGCATAGACAGAACAAGAACAGATACGCAGTATTTT.

In this sample, this clonotype turned up a few times. The V call is TRBV20-1, the J call TRBJ2-3, with 9 bases lining up with TRBD2. Losses at the gene ends were 6 bases for V and 2 bases for J; bases not matched to a gene: 9. CDR1 DFQATT and CDR2 SNEGSKA come from the germline V gene (reference sequence). The CDR3 is 15 residues long. The CDR3 nucleotides read TGCAGTGCCACCCCTAGCGGGGCCGTCACAGATACGCAGTATTTT. This translates into CSATPSGAVTDTQYF.

Only a few counts were recorded for this clonotype. The chain has TRBV5-6 and TRBJ2-1; D is ambiguous. CDR1 is SGHDT, CDR2 YYEEEE, per germline. The CDR3 runs 13 residues. Trimming took off 0 bases at V and 8 bases at J, with 9 bases between the two ends. DNA for the CDR3: TGTGCCAGCAGCTTGGGAGACACCTATGAGCAGTTCTTC. Translated: CASSLGDTYEQFF. Full variable domain (rest looked up from reference TRBV5-6 and TRBJ2-1): DAGVTQSPTHLIKTRGQQVTLRCSPKSGHDTVSWYQQALGQGPQFIFQYYEEEERQRGNFPDRFSGHQFPNYSSELNVNALLLGDSALYLCASSLGDTYEQFFGPGTRLTVL.

The J gene is TRBJ2-7, the V gene TRBV10-3, with a tentative D call TRBD2 (7 bases). In germline, CDR1 is ENHRY, CDR2 SYGVKD. V lost 4 bases, J lost 6 bases, and 16 bases lay in between. This CDR3 contains 14 residues. CDR3 coding DNA: TGTGCCATCAGTGCAGACGGGGGGCATGGCGAGCAGTACTTC. Encoded protein: CAISADGGHGEQYF.

The sample holds a few counts of this clonotype. The chain combines TRBV3-1 with TRBJ2-3, with D unclear. V dropped 0 bases and J dropped 0 bases, with 7 bases sitting between them. In germline, CDR1 is LGHDT, CDR2 YNNKEL (reference sequence). The CDR3 runs 15 residues. In DNA, the CDR3 is TGTGCCAGCAGCCAAGACTGGGATAGCACAGATACGCAGTATTTT. Residues: CASSQDWDSTDTQYF.

This sequence joins TRBV4-1 and TRBJ1-5, with a tentative D call TRBD1 (6 bases). Germline V lookup: CDR1 MGHRA, CDR2 YSYEKL. The V gene lost 1 base and the J gene lost 6 bases, with 13 bases spanning the gap. This CDR3 has 15 residues. The CDR3 nucleotides read TGCGCCAGCAGCCAAGTAGGGGGGGGCAGTCAGCCCCAGCATTTT. It codes for CASSQVGGGSQPQHF.

This clonotype has only a few counts. The rearrangement links TRBV20-1 to TRBJ1-6; TRBD1 matches at 7 bases. J lost 4 bases, V lost 6 bases, and 9 bases had no gene match. This CDR3 has 15 amino acids. Per the germline V gene, CDR1 is DFQATT and CDR2 is SNEGSKA (reference sequence). CDR3: CSANNPGQYNSPLHF. For the CDR3, the DNA is TGCAGTGCAAATAACCCGGGACAGTATAATTCACCCCTCCACTTT.